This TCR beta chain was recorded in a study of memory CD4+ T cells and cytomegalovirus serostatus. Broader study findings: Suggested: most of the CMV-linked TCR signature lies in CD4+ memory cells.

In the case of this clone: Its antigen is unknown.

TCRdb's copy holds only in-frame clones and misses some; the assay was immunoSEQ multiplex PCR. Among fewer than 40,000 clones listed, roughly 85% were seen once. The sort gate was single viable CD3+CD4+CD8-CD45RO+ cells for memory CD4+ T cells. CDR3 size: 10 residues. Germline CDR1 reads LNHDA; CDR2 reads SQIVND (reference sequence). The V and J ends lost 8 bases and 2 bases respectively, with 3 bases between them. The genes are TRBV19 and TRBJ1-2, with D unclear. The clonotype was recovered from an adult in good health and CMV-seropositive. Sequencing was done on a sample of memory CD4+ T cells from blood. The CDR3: CASYNYGYTF. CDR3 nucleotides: TGTGCCAGTTACAACTATGGCTACACCTTC.